This TCR beta chain was captured by sequencing in a study of T cells after yellow fever vaccination. V was clipped by 6 bases and J by 3 bases; unmatched bases: 4. CDR3 size: 14 residues. This clonotype was counted ten times or more. Study-level findings and limits: Most primary-vaccination clones recurred post-booster (roughly 96% CD4, around 90% CD8). Some clonotypes were seen in both the CD4 and the CD8 compartments. These made up a small share and likely arose from convergent recombination.

UMIs were added to TCR cDNA along with a universal primer site when it was made by 5'RACE template switching. From the 5' RACE reads, TCRdb called clonotypes with MiXCR, one entry per CDR3 protein. This sample has about 45,000 distinct CDR3 sequences; under 8% occur once, and the top ten carry over 14%. This specimen consisted of CD8+ T cells not binding an NS4B(214-222) dextramer, sorted from PBMCs, obtained 45 days after the yellow fever booster vaccination. This TCR came from a man aged 25-40 years who received the YFV17D yellow fever vaccine. The rearrangement uses TRBV12-3 or TRBV12-4 and TRBJ2-5, with TRBD1 identical over 10 bases. CDR3 bases: TGTGCCAGCAGGCTGACAGGGGGCGAAGAGACCCAGTACTTC. This encodes CASRLTGGEETQYF.